This TCR beta chain emerged from a study of shared clonotypes between healthy human individuals. Study findings and constraints: Naive subsets typically showed greater estimated richness than memory subsets.

Produced via immunoSEQ multiplex PCR; TCRdb's table is partial and in-frame only. This table holds roughly 1,000,000 clones, 75% to 80% found once. The CDR3 runs to 11 residues. From germline, CDR1 is SQVTM and CDR2 ANQGSEA. Trimming cost V 4 bases and J 3 bases, with 6 bases left between them. With regard to this clone: The antigen is undetermined.

The receptor was isolated from a man in his late teens or twenties in good health. Some clones in this sample may be carry-over from other donors' samples. Sequencing input: memory CD4+ T cells from PBMCs. Subset defined: CD45RA-negative fraction. This rearrangement joins TRBV29-1 to TRBJ2-5; D unresolved. The CDR3 DNA sequence: TGCAGCGTTGCTCGGGAAGAGACCCAGTACTTC. Its protein is CSVAREETQYF.